A single TCR beta chain is shown here with its context. The J segment lost 4 bases and the V segment lost 2 bases, leaving 7 bases of the junction unmatched. Germline V lookup: CDR1 KGHSH, CDR2 LQKENI. This CDR3 has 15 residues. The sample is drawn from a study of blood T cell repertoires in COVID-19. Study context: Italy, Spain and the United States were the sources of the convalescent and acute COVID-19 samples. Nucleic acid was either cDNA or gDNA, and it came from T cells, B-cell-depleted T cells, or PBMCs.

TCRdb's copy holds only in-frame clones and misses some; the assay was immunoSEQ multiplex PCR. The sample has 120,000 or so clones; 65% to 90% are singletons. Sequencing used peripheral blood. The clonotype was recovered from an elderly man with active or convalescent COVID-19. The chain carries TRBV18 and TRBJ2-7, with 8 bases aligning to TRBD1. The CDR3 region is CASSPRSQGAYEQYF. CDR3 in DNA: TGTGCCAGCTCACCAAGGAGTCAGGGGGCGTACGAGCAGTACTTC.